The 17 T cell receptor beta chains below come from one sample, sequenced in a study of T cells in Graves' hyperthyroidism and ophthalmopathy. Amplified regions were TCR beta CDR3 sequences from RNA transcripts. The TCR CDR3 first-round RT-PCR relied on the HTBI primer set. TCRdb used MiXCR to reprocess the multiplex PCR reads, holding one entry per CDR3 protein. The sample carries about 300,000 distinct CDR3 sequences, roughly 18% recorded once. The sequencing sample was made of blood. Receptors were obtained from a middle-aged man with Graves' ophthalmopathy.

There are many counts of this clonotype. This CDR3 is CASSGGTGVYEQYF. In nucleotides, the CDR3 is TGCGCCAGCAGCGGCGGGACAGGGGTCTACGAGCAGTACTTC. This sequence joins TRBV5-1 and TRBJ2-7, with TRBD1 matching 10 bases. The CDR3 sequence is 14 residues long. J lost 3 bases, V lost 4 bases, and 4 bases had no gene match. Per the germline V gene, CDR1 is SGHRS and CDR2 is YFSETQ.

As regards this clonotype: A much larger clonotype is one base distant, so this may be a read error. The rearrangement uses TRBV3-1 and TRBJ2-3; 14 bases are shared with TRBD2. Germline-derived CDR1 and CDR2 are LGHDT and YNNKEL (reference sequence). The CDR3 totals 16 residues. The DNA for the CDR3 is TGTGCCGGCAGCCAAGGGACTAGCGGGAGAGGAGATACGCAGTATTTT. Its translation: CAGSQGTSGRGDTQYF.

This clonotype was counted between two and nine times. The chain combines TRBV20-1 with TRBJ1-1; weak D call: TRBD1 (6 bases). Per the germline V gene, CDR1 is DFQATT and CDR2 is SNEGSKA (reference sequence). Trimming took 6 bases from V and 0 from J, leaving 11 bases between them. The CDR3 spans 13 residues. The CDR3 loop reads CSAGGQMNTEAFF. CDR3 DNA sequence: TGCAGTGCCGGAGGACAGATGAACACTGAAGCTTTCTTT.

V usage is TRBV5-1 and J usage is TRBJ2-1, with a tentative D call TRBD1 (7 bases). The CDR3 covers 14 residues. V shed 1 base and J shed 12 bases, with 17 bases lying between them. Germline V gene lookup returns CDR1 SGHRS and CDR2 YFSETQ. CDR3 protein: CASSLTRGAYGQFF. In DNA, the CDR3 is TGCGCCAGCAGCTTGACCAGGGGGGCTTACGGGCAGTTCTTC.

This clonotype was detected a few times. The V gene is TRBV7-6, the J gene TRBJ2-7; 7 bases fit TRBD2. J gave up 0 bases and V 1 base, and 6 bases lay outside the gene matches. The CDR3 extends over 16 amino acids. Looked up from germline, CDR1 is SGHVS and CDR2 is FNYEAQ. CDR3 region: CASSLEAGGSSYEQYF. DNA for the CDR3: TGTGCCAGCAGCTTAGAGGCGGGCGGGAGCTCCTACGAGCAGTACTTC.

This clonotype showed up many times. The chain uses TRBV20-1 and TRBJ2-3; 12 bases match TRBD2. The CDR3 loop spans 15 amino acids. CDR1 and CDR2 (germline): DFQATT, SNEGSKA (reference sequence). The V segment lost 1 base and the J segment 5 bases; nucleotides outside the gene matches: 4. CDR3 in DNA: TGCAGTGCTAGAGCTAGCGGGAGGGCCGGAGATACGCAGTATTTT. Its translation: CSARASGRAGDTQYF.

This clonotype appeared once. The chain employs TRBV6-1 and TRBJ1-2; 9 nucleotides line up with TRBD1. The length of the CDR3 is 15 residues. Germline V gene sequence: CDR1 MNHNS, CDR2 SASEGT. V dropped 4 bases and J dropped 5; count of bases not matched to a gene: 8. The CDR3 region has the DNA TGTGCCAGCAGTGGCCCAGGACAGGGGATGTATGGCTACACCTTC. This encodes CASSGPGQGMYGYTF.

This clonotype appeared many times. The chain employs TRBV20-1 and TRBJ1-1; D might be TRBD1 (6 bases). The CDR3 covers 15 residues. Germline values: CDR1 DFQATT, CDR2 SNEGSKA (reference sequence). V was trimmed by 3 bases and J by 3 bases, leaving 17 bases between them. The CDR3 reads CSARGIIQGHTEAFF. The CDR3 nucleotides read TGCAGTGCTAGGGGTATCATACAGGGCCACACTGAAGCTTTCTTT.

This clonotype was counted many times. The gene calls are TRBV2 and TRBJ2-5; D is unclear. V lost 10 bases and J 0 bases, leaving 12 bases between the germline ends. The CDR3 has 13 residues. Germline values: CDR1 SNHLY, CDR2 FYNNEI. The CDR3 is CANAPDNQETQYF. The CDR3 nucleotides are TGTGCCAACGCTCCAGACAACCAAGAGACCCAGTACTTC.

There are a few counts of this clonotype. This chain joins TRBV6-4 and TRBJ2-2; a possible D gene is TRBD1 (6 bases). Trimming removed 3 bases from V and 5 bases from J, with 13 bases in between. The V gene's germline CDR1 is MRHNA and CDR2 SNTAGT. The CDR3 length is 15 residues. The CDR3 sequence: CASSEGRGLTGELFF. In nucleotides, the CDR3 is TGTGCCAGCAGTGAAGGCAGGGGTTTGACCGGGGAGCTGTTTTTT.

J is TRBJ2-3 and V is TRBV6-1; 11 bases line up with TRBD2. Germline CDR1 MNHNS, CDR2 SASEGT. The V gene end was trimmed by 7 bases and the J gene end by 6 bases; junction bases not matched to a gene: 12. The CDR3 extends over 16 amino acids. The CDR3 coding sequence is TGTGCCAGCATAGGCCACGGGACTAGCGGCCGCGATACGCAGTATTTT. This sequence encodes CASIGHGTSGRDTQYF.

A note on this clonotype: This may be a read error: a much more frequent sequence differs by one nucleotide. The gene calls are TRBV20-1 and TRBJ2-1; the match to TRBD1 covers 11 bases. Trimming cost V 6 bases and J 1 base; bases outside gene matches: 14. CDR1 is DFQATT and CDR2 is SNEGSKA in the germline V gene (reference sequence). The CDR3 runs to 18 residues. The CDR3 sequence: CSAAGQGGSGVSYNEQFF. CDR3 in DNA: TGCAGTGCGGCGGGACAGGGGGGAAGCGGGGTTTCCTACAATGAGCAGTTCTTC.

This clonotype came up many times. The rearrangement links TRBV28 to TRBJ2-3; 7 nucleotides agree with TRBD2. This CDR3 has 14 amino acids. Germline V lookup: CDR1 MDHEN, CDR2 SYDVKM. With V trimmed by 11 bases and J by 1 base, 9 bases remained unmatched. CDR3 protein: CAGGDPGRTDTQYF. In nucleotides, the CDR3 is TGTGCCGGGGGGGACCCAGGCCGCACAGATACGCAGTATTTT.

This clonotype was detected a few times. The V gene is TRBV20-1, the J gene TRBJ1-2; TRBD1 matches 10 bases. Losses at the gene ends were 3 bases for V and 6 bases for J; bases not matched to a gene: 4. The CDR3 has 13 amino acids. Germline V gives CDR1 DFQATT, CDR2 SNEGSKA (reference sequence). In DNA form, the CDR3 reads TGCAGTGCTAGCTCCGGGACAGGGGATGGCTACACCTTC. Translation gives CSASSGTGDGYTF.

The V call is TRBV28, the J call TRBJ2-7; 7 bases match TRBD1. V lost 5 bases and J lost 2; bases outside the gene matches: 6. In germline, CDR1 is MDHEN, CDR2 SYDVKM. This CDR3 is built from 14 residues. CDR3 amino acids: CASSPQDRTYEQYF. The CDR3 nucleotides read TGTGCCAGCAGTCCCCAGGACAGGACCTACGAGCAGTACTTC.

This clonotype was counted between two and nine times. This may stem from a read error, because a much larger clone lies one nucleotide away. V usage is TRBV7-9 and J usage is TRBJ2-7, with a weak D call TRBD2 (5 bases). CDR1 is SEHNR, CDR2 FQNEAQ, per germline (reference sequence). V was pared by 9 bases and J by 7 bases, with 19 bases between. The CDR3 consists of 13 residues. CDR3: CASRTPAMGEQYF. The CDR3 nucleotides read TGTGCCAGTAGGACTCCCGCAATGGGGGAGCAGTACTTC. The full variable domain, its missing parts supplied by reference TRBV7-9 and TRBJ2-7, is DTGVSQNPRHKITKRGQNVTFRCDPISEHNRLYWYRQTLGQGPEFLTYFQNEAQLEKSRLLSDRFSAERPKGSFSTLEIQRTEQGDSAMYLCASRTPAMGEQYFGPGTRLTVT.

V is TRBV7-3 and J is TRBJ2-3; 9 nucleotides line up with TRBD1. The ends lost 5 bases at V and 3 bases at J; junction bases unmatched: 6. The CDR3 has 15 amino acids. The germline CDR1 and CDR2 sequences are SGHTA and FQGTGA. Written as DNA, the CDR3 is TGTGCCAGCAGCCAGAATGGACAGGGGACAGATACGCAGTATTTT. It codes for CASSQNGQGTDTQYF.